This T cell receptor (beta chain) is drawn from a study of glioma-infiltrating T cells. A few counts support this clonotype. The CDR3 contains 14 residues. Per the germline V gene, CDR1 is DFQATT and CDR2 is SNEGSKA (reference sequence). Trimming removed 5 bases from V and 0 bases from J, with 11 bases in between. Using RNA template, CDR3s of TCR alpha and beta were amplified with iRepertoire arm-PCR. MiXCR, applied by TCRdb to the multiplex PCR reads, yields one record per CDR3 protein. The sample includes 300,000 to 400,000 distinct CDR3 sequences, roughly 41% seen only once; the top ten take about 11%.

The gene calls are TRBV20-1 and TRBJ1-5; D perhaps matches TRBD1 (5 bases). The TCR was taken from a human donor with low-grade glioma or glioblastoma, undergoing nonglioma brain surgery, or in good health (not recorded which). Sequenced material: glioma tissue, nonneoplastic brain tissue, or PBMCs (not recorded which). In nucleotides, the CDR3 is TGCAGTGCTGGGCAACAGGTTAGCAATCAGCCCCAGCATTTT. Translating gives CSAGQQVSNQPQHF.